The entry below gives a single TCR beta chain sequence along with its context. Its cognate antigen is unknown. Sequencing used immunoSEQ multiplex PCR; TCRdb keeps in-frame clones, though not all of them. The data contain tens of thousands of clones, 80% to 95% of them singletons. The data were taken from a study of graft-versus-host responses after intestinal transplantation. The receptor's source is a human donor who was the organ donor for an intestinal transplant. Sequenced here: unstimulated CD4+ T cells sorted from spleen or lymph node cells, sampled before transplant.

The CDR3 protein is CASSFQQGIPGNTIYF. Written as DNA, the CDR3 is TGTGCCAGCAGTTTCCAGCAGGGGATCCCTGGAAACACCATATATTTT. J is TRBJ1-3 and V is TRBV28; tentatively, D is TRBD1 (6 bases). Germline CDR1 is MDHEN and CDR2 is SYDVKM. CDR3 size: 16 residues. The V end lost 3 bases, the J end lost 2 bases, and 14 bases lay between the germline ends.